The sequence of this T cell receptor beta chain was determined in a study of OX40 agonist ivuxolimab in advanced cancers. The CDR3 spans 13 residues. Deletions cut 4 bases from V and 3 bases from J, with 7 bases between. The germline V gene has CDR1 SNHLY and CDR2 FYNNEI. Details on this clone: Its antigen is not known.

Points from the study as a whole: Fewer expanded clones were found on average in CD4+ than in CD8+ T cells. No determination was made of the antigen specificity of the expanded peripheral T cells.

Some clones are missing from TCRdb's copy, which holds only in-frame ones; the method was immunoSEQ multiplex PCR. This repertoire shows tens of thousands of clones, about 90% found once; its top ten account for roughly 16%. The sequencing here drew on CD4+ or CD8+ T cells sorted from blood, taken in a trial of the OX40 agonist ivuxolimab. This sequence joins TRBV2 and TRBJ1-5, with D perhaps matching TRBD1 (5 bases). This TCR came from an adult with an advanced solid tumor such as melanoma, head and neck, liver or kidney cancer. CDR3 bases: TGTGCCAGCAGTGCAGGGAACAATCAGCCCCAGCATTTT. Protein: CASSAGNNQPQHF.